This T cell receptor beta chain appears in the sequencing data of a study of radiation and T cells in renal cell carcinoma. Findings of the study overall: In blood, top tumor clones expanded by 2 weeks, shrinking by 4.

In the case of this clone: Its antigen is unknown.

This CDR3 has 14 amino acids. Trimming removed 4 bases at V and 6 bases at J, with 13 bases between. Germline V lookup: CDR1 LNHDA, CDR2 SQIVND (reference sequence). Indicated time point: blood 4 weeks post-SBRT, at nephrectomy. Treatment: 15 Gy SBRT to primary tumor, nephrectomy 4 weeks later. Nephrectomy followed 15 Gy stereotactic body radiation by 4 weeks. Radiation-treated patients gave blood at baseline, week 2 and week 4. The patient's renal cell carcinoma had clear cell pathology. Profiling relied on immunoSEQ multiplex PCR, and the TCRdb table lists in-frame clones only, not all of them. The table has some 46,000 clones, about 82% seen once.

The source is a woman aged 70-85 years with renal cell carcinoma. The V call is TRBV19, the J call TRBJ1-5; TRBD1 is a possible D gene (5 bases). Source: blood, taken from a patient whose treatment included radiotherapy and nephrectomy. CDR3 sequence (DNA): TGTGCCAGTAGTAATCTGGGGCAGGGTCAGCCCCAGCATTTT. Translated, it gives CASSNLGQGQPQHF.